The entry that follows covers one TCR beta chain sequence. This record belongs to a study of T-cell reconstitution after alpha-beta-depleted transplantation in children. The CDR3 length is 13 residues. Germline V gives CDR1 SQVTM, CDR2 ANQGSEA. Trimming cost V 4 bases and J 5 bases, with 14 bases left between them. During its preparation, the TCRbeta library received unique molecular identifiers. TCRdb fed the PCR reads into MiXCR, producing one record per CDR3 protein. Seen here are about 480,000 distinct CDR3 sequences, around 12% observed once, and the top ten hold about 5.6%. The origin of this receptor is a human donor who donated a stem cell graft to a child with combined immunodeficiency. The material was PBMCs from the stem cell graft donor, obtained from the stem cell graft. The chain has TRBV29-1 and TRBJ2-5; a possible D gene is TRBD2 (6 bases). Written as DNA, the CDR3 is TGCAGCGTTGGGGACTTGGTAAGGGAGACCCAGTACTTC. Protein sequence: CSVGDLVRETQYF.